This T cell receptor beta chain came from a study of shared clonotypes between healthy human individuals. Genomic DNA per cell subset filled all wells of several immunoSEQ plates. Profiling relied on immunoSEQ multiplex PCR, and the TCRdb table lists in-frame clones only, not all of them. This sample has approximately 2.1 million clones, with over 85% found just once. The length of the CDR3 is 15 residues. Looked up from germline, CDR1 is LNHDA and CDR2 is SQIVND (reference sequence). V lost 4 bases and J 3 bases, leaving 15 bases between the germline ends. The sequencing input was naive CD4+ T cells from PBMCs. The sample's subset: CD45RA+ positively selected. This sequence was found in a man aged 18-30 years in good health. Some clones in this sample may be carry-over from other donors' samples. This chain connects TRBV19 to TRBJ1-1; TRBD1 is a possible D gene (5 bases). In DNA, the CDR3 is TGTGCCAGTAGTACCCCAGGGTCCCCTGACACTGAAGCTTTCTTT. It specifies CASSTPGSPDTEAFF.